One and the same sample provided the 31 T cell receptor beta chains below, sequenced in a study of identical twins. TCRdb used MiXCR to reprocess the 5' RACE reads, holding one entry per CDR3 protein. The sample holds a few hundred thousand distinct CDR3 sequences, roughly 9% seen once. Sequenced material: naive T cells sorted from blood. The receptors were sampled from a woman aged 45-59 years in good health.

In its sample, this clonotype was seen a few times. This rearrangement joins TRBV5-5 to TRBJ2-1, with D hard to call. With 2 bases removed from V and 0 bases from J, the gap between germline ends came to 9 bases. The CDR3 covers 15 residues. CDR1 is SGHKS and CDR2 is YYEKEE in the germline V gene (reference sequence). DNA for the CDR3: TGTGCCAGCAGCTTACCCCTTGCCTCCTACAATGAGCAGTTCTTC. This translates into CASSLPLASYNEQFF.

This clonotype has only a few counts. The chain joins TRBV2 to TRBJ2-3; 10 nucleotides agree with TRBD2. CDR1 is SNHLY and CDR2 is FYNNEI in the germline V gene. This CDR3 is built from 17 residues. V trimming: 2 bases; J trimming: 4 bases; junction bases outside the gene matches: 9. CDR3 amino acids: CASSESLAGVVADTQYF. CDR3 nucleotides: TGTGCCAGCAGTGAATCGCTAGCGGGAGTTGTGGCAGATACGCAGTATTTT.

This clonotype has more than one count but fewer than ten. The V call is TRBV4-1, the J call TRBJ2-5, with TRBD2 identical over 11 bases. CDR1 is MGHRA, CDR2 YSYEKL, per germline. Trimming cost V 1 base and J 3 bases; bases outside gene matches: 4. The CDR3 runs 16 residues. As DNA, the CDR3 is TGCGCCAGCAGCCAAGTTTTAGCGGGAGGGGAAGAGACCCAGTACTTC. Its translation: CASSQVLAGGEETQYF.

The J gene is TRBJ1-2, the V gene TRBV19; possibly TRBD1 for D (6 bases). The CDR3 is 14 residues long. CDR1 LNHDA and CDR2 SQIVND come from the germline V gene (reference sequence). Trimming removed 4 bases at V and 4 bases at J, with 13 bases between. CDR3 sequence reads: CASSTVQGIYGYTF. The CDR3 bases are TGTGCCAGTAGTACCGTTCAGGGGATCTATGGCTACACCTTC.

This clonotype occurred a few times. This chain joins TRBV20-1 and TRBJ1-1; D may be TRBD1 (5 bases). The germline gives CDR1 DFQATT, CDR2 SNEGSKA (reference sequence). The CDR3 is 15 residues long. V was pared by 1 base and J by 1 base, with 13 bases between. CDR3 sequence: CSARVVGRANTEAFF. The CDR3 DNA follows: TGCAGTGCTAGAGTGGTTGGCAGGGCGAACACTGAAGCTTTCTTT.

This clonotype was detected a few times. CDR3 sequence: CASSQAPGTSENGEQFF. The CDR3 DNA is TGTGCCAGCAGCCAAGCTCCCGGGACTAGCGAAAACGGTGAGCAGTTCTTC. The chain combines TRBV3-1 with TRBJ2-1, with 10 nucleotides matching TRBD2. Losses at the gene ends were 1 base for V and 9 bases for J; bases not matched to a gene: 12. CDR3 length: 17 residues. Germline values: CDR1 LGHDT, CDR2 YNNKEL (reference sequence).

Many counts were recorded for this clonotype. CDR3 in amino acids: CSAQKDYLRGNEQFF. The CDR3, as DNA: TGCAGTGCTCAAAAGGACTACTTAAGGGGGAATGAGCAGTTCTTC. J is TRBJ2-1 and V is TRBV20-1, with D perhaps being TRBD1 or TRBD2 (6 bases each). The CDR3 consists of 15 residues. With 5 bases removed from V and 7 bases from J, the gap between germline ends came to 21 bases. Germline V lookup: CDR1 DFQATT, CDR2 SNEGSKA (reference sequence).

The V and J genes are TRBV11-2 and TRBJ2-1; TRBD2 agrees at 10 bases. J was trimmed by 4 bases and V by 8 bases; bases with no gene match: 11. The CDR3 contains 16 residues. CDR1 and CDR2 (germline): SGHAT, FQNNGV. CDR3 bases: TGTGCCAGCCGCCCCCTCTCTAGCGGGAGATACAATGAGCAGTTCTTC. It encodes CASRPLSSGRYNEQFF.

There are many counts of this clonotype. This chain connects TRBV27 to TRBJ1-1; D not certain. CDR1 is MNHEY and CDR2 is SMNVEV in the germline V gene (reference sequence). The CDR3 consists of 15 residues. Trimming shortened V by 2 bases and J by 1 base, and 11 bases separated the two germline ends. The CDR3 sequence: CASSLRGPKNTEAFF. The CDR3 DNA sequence: TGTGCCAGCAGTTTACGCGGGCCTAAGAACACTGAAGCTTTCTTT.

V is TRBV29-1 and J is TRBJ2-7; possibly TRBD2 for D (5 bases). CDR1 is SQVTM and CDR2 is ANQGSEA in the germline V gene. The CDR3 extends over 9 amino acids. DNA of the CDR3: TGCAGCGTGTCGAACAAGCCGGGGGTC. Protein product: CSVSNKPGV.

V is TRBV5-1 and J is TRBJ2-3, with D hard to call. From germline, CDR1 is SGHRS and CDR2 YFSETQ. The CDR3 is 14 amino acids. V lost 7 bases and J 4 bases, leaving 16 bases between the germline ends. The CDR3 DNA follows: TGCGCCAGCCGCGCCCCGAATCGGGCAGATACGCAGTATTTT. It encodes CASRAPNRADTQYF.

The table lists this clonotype with many counts. The gene calls are TRBV9 and TRBJ2-3, with TRBD2 matching 13 bases. This CDR3 contains 15 residues. In germline, CDR1 is SGDLS, CDR2 YYNGEE. With V trimmed by 3 bases and J by 3 bases, 1 base remained unmatched. CDR3 nucleotides: TGTGCCAGCAGCGCGGGACTAGCGGGAACAGATACGCAGTATTTT. Translation gives CASSAGLAGTDTQYF.

This rearrangement joins TRBV27 to TRBJ2-7; 10 bases map to TRBD1. The CDR3 is made up of 18 amino acids. With V trimmed by 5 bases and J by 0 bases, 13 bases remained unmatched. Germline CDR1 MNHEY, CDR2 SMNVEV (reference sequence). Here the CDR3 DNA reads TGTGCCAGCAGTCCGGGACAGGGGTGGATCATGGGCTCCTACGAGCAGTACGTC. Translation gives CASSPGQGWIMGSYEQYV.

In its sample, this clonotype was seen a few times. This chain connects TRBV4-1 to TRBJ2-7; D may be TRBD1 or TRBD2 (5 bases each). The V and J ends lost 2 bases and 10 bases respectively, with 12 bases between them. The CDR3 contains 12 residues. CDR1 and CDR2 (germline): MGHRA, YSYEKL. CDR3: CASSQSPGRQYF. CDR3 sequence (DNA): TGCGCCAGCAGCCAAAGTCCGGGACGCCAGTACTTC.

The chain has TRBV2 and TRBJ2-7, with unresolved D. The germline CDR1 and CDR2 sequences are SNHLY and FYNNEI. The germline V and J ends were trimmed by 6 bases and 5 bases, with 11 bases remaining between them. The CDR3 loop spans 12 amino acids. The CDR3 DNA reads as TGTGCCAGCAGCGCTACGGACGACGAGCAGTACGTC. This encodes CASSATDDEQYV.

This clonotype was seen only a few times. The V gene is TRBV6-1, the J gene TRBJ2-3; D gene unclear. Germline assignment: CDR1 MNHNS and CDR2 SASEGT. V lost 6 bases, J lost 1 base, and 11 bases lay in between. This CDR3 has 14 residues. The CDR3 DNA reads TGTGCCAGCAGCATTAAGACTGGCACAGATACGCAGTATTTT. It is translated as CASSIKTGTDTQYF.

Points on this clonotype: The limits of the CDR3 on the DNA are not certain, so only TCRdb's listed CDR3 is given. CDR3 loop: CASSSSGATDTQYF. This sequence joins TRBV12-3 or TRBV12-4 and TRBJ2-3; TRBD1 was called by the table and not checked on the DNA. The CDR3 is made up of 14 amino acids, end residues included.

The chain carries TRBV10-2 and TRBJ2-7; TRBD2 might be the D (6 bases). V dropped 10 bases and J dropped 5 bases, with 15 bases sitting between them. CDR3 length: 12 residues. Germline lookup yields CDR1 WSHSY and CDR2 SAAADI. Here the CDR3 DNA reads TGCGCCACCTTAGGGACTGCAGACGAGCAGTACGTC. Translation: CATLGTADEQYV.

This clonotype showed up many times. This sequence joins TRBV20-1 and TRBJ1-1, with 11 bases identical to TRBD1. The CDR3 spans 17 residues. After removal of 3 bases from V and 0 bases from J, the junction contained 9 bases not matched to a gene. From germline, CDR1 is DFQATT and CDR2 SNEGSKA (reference sequence). CDR3 residues: CSARIAGTGGLNTEAFF. The CDR3 DNA reads as TGCAGTGCTAGGATCGCCGGGACAGGGGGTTTGAACACTGAAGCTTTCTTT.

This clonotype was seen ten or more times. This sequence joins TRBV6-5 and TRBJ1-5; weak D call: TRBD1 (5 bases). V lost 6 bases and J 9 bases, leaving 15 bases between the germline ends. The length of the CDR3 is 13 residues. CDR1 MNHEY and CDR2 SVGAGI come from the germline V gene. The CDR3 DNA follows: TGTGCCAGCAGACCCGACAGCCTACTGCCCCAGCATTTT. Encoded protein: CASRPDSLLPQHF.

The J gene is TRBJ1-5, the V gene TRBV12-3 or TRBV12-4; D may be TRBD1 (5 bases). The CDR3 consists of 15 residues. The V end lost 5 bases, the J end lost 6 bases, and 17 bases lay between the germline ends. CDR3 DNA: TGTGCCAGCAGTACCCTGGGCTGGGGGACTCAGCCCCAGCATTTT. It is translated as CASSTLGWGTQPQHF.

This clonotype was seen only a few times. The V and J genes are TRBV25-1 and TRBJ1-1; D perhaps matches TRBD1 (5 bases). The CDR3 is made up of 13 amino acids. The V gene's germline CDR1 is MGHDK and CDR2 SYGVNS. V lost 4 bases, J lost 7 bases, and 13 bases lay in between. The CDR3 here is CASSGGGNHEAFF. The DNA for the CDR3 is TGTGCCAGCAGTGGCGGGGGAAACCATGAAGCTTTCTTT.

The genes are TRBV5-1 and TRBJ2-3; 13 bases line up with TRBD2. Losses at the gene ends were 2 bases for V and 5 bases for J; bases not matched to a gene: 5. Germline-derived CDR1 and CDR2 are SGHRS and YFSETQ. The CDR3 loop spans 16 amino acids. For the CDR3, the DNA is TGCGCCAGCAGCTTTCGACTAGCGGGAGGAGAAGATACGCAGTATTTT. Translation: CASSFRLAGGEDTQYF.

Only a few counts were recorded for this clonotype. This chain uses TRBV25-1 with TRBJ2-6, with 7 positions matching TRBD1. CDR1 is MGHDK and CDR2 is SYGVNS in the germline V gene. The ends lost 3 bases at V and 2 bases at J; junction bases unmatched: 7. This CDR3 has 17 amino acids. The CDR3 sequence is CASSEARGYAGANVLTF. Here the CDR3 DNA reads TGTGCCAGCAGTGAGGCCAGGGGGTATGCTGGGGCCAACGTCCTGACTTTC.

V is TRBV6-2 or TRBV6-3 and J is TRBJ1-4; D unclear. Trimming shortened V by 2 bases and J by 5 bases, and 6 bases separated the two germline ends. The CDR3 covers 13 residues. Germline V gene sequence: CDR1 MNHEY, CDR2 SVGEGT. The CDR3 loop is CASSYGGNEKLFF. For the CDR3, the DNA is TGTGCCAGCAGTTACGGAGGCAATGAAAAACTGTTTTTT.

This clonotype showed up just a few times. The chain links TRBV14 to TRBJ2-3; tentatively, D is TRBD1 or TRBD2 (5 bases each). Trimming took off 1 base at V and 4 bases at J, with 12 bases between the two ends. The CDR3 runs 15 residues. CDR1 SGHDN and CDR2 FVKESK come from the germline V gene. The CDR3 sequence: CASSQALGRADTQYF. In DNA form, the CDR3 reads TGTGCCAGCAGCCAAGCACTAGGCAGGGCAGATACGCAGTATTTT.

This clonotype was counted a few times. The chain carries TRBV24-1 and TRBJ2-7; D is unclear. CDR3 length: 11 amino acids. V was clipped by 2 bases and J by 6 bases, with 4 bases between them. Germline CDR1 reads KGHDR; CDR2 reads SFDVKD. The CDR3 here is CATSDSLEQYF. The DNA of the CDR3 is TGTGCCACCAGTGATTCTCTCGAGCAGTACTTC.

The chain couples TRBV11-2 to TRBJ2-1, with a weak D call TRBD2 (5 bases). The germline V gene has CDR1 SGHAT and CDR2 FQNNGV. The V gene lost 3 bases and the J gene lost 0 bases, with 15 bases spanning the gap. This CDR3 is built from 17 residues. The CDR3 reads CASSFPGSGRSYNEQFF. CDR3 nucleotides: TGTGCCAGCAGCTTCCCGGGGAGCGGACGCTCCTACAATGAGCAGTTCTTC.

This clonotype has only a few counts. V usage is TRBV3-1 and J usage is TRBJ2-3; no clear D. Germline V gene data show CDR1 as LGHDT and CDR2 as YNNKEL (reference sequence). The ends were cut back, 5 bases at V and 2 bases at J, with 14 bases in the middle. The CDR3 spans 15 residues. CDR3 nucleotide sequence: TGTGCCAGCAGCACCCGACAATCCTTCACAGATACGCAGTATTTT. This translates into CASSTRQSFTDTQYF.

A few counts support this clonotype. The V gene is TRBV11-2, the J gene TRBJ2-7; TRBD2 is a possible D gene (6 bases). Germline CDR1 is SGHAT and CDR2 is FQNNGV. V was pared by 3 bases and J by 0 bases, with 12 bases between. The CDR3 is 15 residues long. CDR3 region: CASSFTAGSSYEQYV. CDR3 coding DNA: TGTGCCAGCAGCTTTACCGCGGGGAGCTCCTACGAGCAGTACGTC.

The table lists this clonotype with many counts. This chain joins TRBV29-1 and TRBJ2-2; D gene uncertain. The CDR3 covers 10 residues. Germline V gene sequence: CDR1 SQVTM, CDR2 ANQGSEA. V lost 5 bases, J lost 7 bases, and 5 bases lay in between. CDR3 loop: CSVRLGELFF. CDR3 nucleotide sequence: TGCAGCGTTCGGCTCGGGGAGCTGTTTTTT.